Below are 16 T cell receptor beta chains sequenced from a single sample in a study of post-analysis software for immune sequencing data. Study outcomes and limitations: Four or five TRBV segments, TRBV5-6, TRBV5-1 and TRBV20-1 among them, were found more frequent in patients than controls.

Unique molecular identifiers featured in each of the TCR beta cDNA libraries. TCRdb analysed the PCR reads with MiXCR anew, one entry per CDR3 protein. Of some 370,000 distinct CDR3 sequences listed, roughly 30% were seen once; the top ten hold 13%. Their specific antigens are unknown. The specimen sequenced was blood. The receptors here all came from a girl between 10 and 17 years old with multiple sclerosis.

For the CDR3, the DNA is TGTGCCAGCAGGTCGGGACAGGGCCGAGAGACCCAGTACTTC. As protein: CASRSGQGRETQYF. The chain carries TRBV12-3 or TRBV12-4 and TRBJ2-5, with TRBD1 matching 9 bases. The junction had 6 bases not matched to a gene; V was cut back by 6 bases and J by 4 bases. This CDR3 is built from 14 residues.

This clonotype was detected only a few times. The V call is TRBV5-1, the J call TRBJ2-3, with TRBD1 matching 9 bases. CDR1 is SGHRS, CDR2 YFSETQ, per germline. The length of the CDR3 is 14 residues. The J segment lost 6 bases and the V segment lost 3 bases, leaving 5 bases of the junction unmatched. This chain's CDR3 is CASSYDRGGDTQYF. CDR3 nucleotide sequence: TGCGCCAGCAGCTACGACAGGGGGGGGGATACGCAGTATTTT.

This clonotype has just a few counts. The rearrangement joins TRBV20-1 to TRBJ1-5, with a tentative D call TRBD1 (5 bases). The CDR3 contains 16 residues. Germline CDR1 DFQATT, CDR2 SNEGSKA (reference sequence). Trimming removed 4 bases at V and 4 bases at J, with 20 bases between. The CDR3 loop reads CSAMGRLVPGNQPQHF. The CDR3 DNA is TGCAGTGCTATGGGACGGCTAGTCCCCGGGAATCAGCCCCAGCATTTT.

The J gene is TRBJ1-1, the V gene TRBV15; TRBD1 matches at 9 bases. CDR1 and CDR2 from the germline V gene are LNHNV and YYDKDF (reference sequence). V lost 2 bases, J lost 11 bases, and 15 bases stayed unmatched. This CDR3 is built from 16 residues. The CDR3 loop is CATSRIGTGKNGDAFF. DNA for the CDR3: TGTGCCACCAGCAGAATAGGGACAGGGAAAAACGGTGATGCTTTCTTT.

The J gene is TRBJ2-7, the V gene TRBV7-3, with 9 positions matching TRBD2. Germline values: CDR1 SGHTA, CDR2 FQGTGA. V was pared by 2 bases and J by 5 bases, with 4 bases of the junction left unmatched. The CDR3 loop spans 14 amino acids. The CDR3: CASSLAGGPDEQYF. In DNA, the CDR3 is TGTGCCAGCAGCTTAGCGGGGGGGCCCGACGAGCAGTACTTC.

This chain connects TRBV5-1 to TRBJ2-7; perhaps TRBD1 as D (6 bases). Per the germline V gene, CDR1 is SGHRS and CDR2 is YFSETQ. The CDR3 runs to 14 residues. Deletions cut 1 base from V and 3 bases from J, with 11 bases between. CDR3: CASSLLRQDYEQYF. In nucleotides, the CDR3 is TGCGCCAGCAGCTTGCTGAGACAGGACTACGAGCAGTACTTC.

This clonotype has a handful of counts. The V call is TRBV4-1, the J call TRBJ2-1; 9 nucleotides line up with TRBD2. The length of the CDR3 is 16 residues. Germline-derived CDR1 and CDR2 are MGHRA and YSYEKL. Trimming at V came to 1 base and at J to 8 bases, leaving 9 bases not matched to a gene. The CDR3 DNA is TGCGCCAGCAGCCAAGTTCTGGCGGGGGGGCAAGATGAGCAGTTCTTC. Its translation is CASSQVLAGGQDEQFF.

A few counts support this clonotype. V and J are TRBV12-3 or TRBV12-4 and TRBJ2-7; D is unresolved. V gave up 7 bases and J gave up 5 bases, with 15 bases separating them. The CDR3 is made up of 13 amino acids. In DNA, the CDR3 is TGTGCCAGCACCACGGAAGGGTACCACGAGCAGTACTTC. Its translation: CASTTEGYHEQYF.

The chain uses TRBV4-1 and TRBJ1-4; no firm D call. This CDR3 has 17 amino acids. Trimming took off 1 base at V and 6 bases at J, with 18 bases between the two ends. Germline V lookup: CDR1 MGHRA, CDR2 YSYEKL. CDR3: CASSQAGCKKGDEKLFF. CDR3 in DNA: TGCGCCAGCAGCCAAGCCGGGTGTAAAAAGGGAGATGAAAAACTGTTTTTT.

V usage is TRBV20-1 and J usage is TRBJ2-7; 7 bases map to TRBD1. This CDR3 is 10 amino acids long. Germline V lookup: CDR1 DFQATT, CDR2 SNEGSKA (reference sequence). CDR3 region: CRDREPEQYF. The DNA for the CDR3 is TGCAGAGACAGGGAACCCGAGCAGTACTTC.

The count of this clonotype is one. This chain joins TRBV3-1 and TRBJ1-5; D ambiguous. The CDR3 runs 15 residues. V lost 0 bases and J lost 3, with 9 bases in between. Germline CDR1 is LGHDT and CDR2 is YNNKEL (reference sequence). The CDR3 DNA sequence: TGTGCCAGCAGCCAAGATGCGGGGTACAATCAGCCCCAGCATTTT. Translated: CASSQDAGYNQPQHF.

The chain uses TRBV12-3 or TRBV12-4 and TRBJ1-1; no clear D. The CDR3 length is 15 residues. V lost 4 bases and J lost 3, with 15 bases in between. The CDR3 region has the DNA TGTGCCAGCAGTTCCTTTCAGAAAGCGGACACTGAAGCTTTCTTT. Amino acid sequence: CASSSFQKADTEAFF.

The chain recombines TRBV7-9 with TRBJ1-5; the D is unclear. The CDR3 covers 17 residues. V was pared by 1 base and J by 0 bases, with 13 bases between. Germline loops: CDR1 SEHNR, CDR2 FQNEAQ (reference sequence). For the CDR3, the DNA is TGTGCCAGCAGCTTAGTCGAGGCAGCCTTTAGCAATCAGCCCCAGCATTTT. Amino acids: CASSLVEAAFSNQPQHF.

In its sample, this clonotype was seen a few times. The J gene is TRBJ1-5, the V gene TRBV29-1; D unclear. The CDR3 has 13 residues. In germline, CDR1 is SQVTM, CDR2 ANQGSEA. The V end lost 4 bases, the J end lost 5 bases, and 12 bases lay between the germline ends. Here the CDR3 DNA reads TGCAGCGTTGCGCGAGACACCGATCAGCCCCAGCATTTT. Encoded protein: CSVARDTDQPQHF.

This rearrangement joins TRBV20-1 to TRBJ1-4; D unresolved. Germline-derived CDR1 and CDR2 are DFQATT and SNEGSKA (reference sequence). Trimming stripped 3 bases from V and 8 bases from J, with 16 bases between. CDR3 size: 14 residues. As DNA, the CDR3 is TGCAGTGCTAGCCGGCCCCAATCAAGGGAAAAACTGTTTTTT. As protein: CSASRPQSREKLFF.

The rearrangement joins TRBV20-1 to TRBJ2-1; 7 bases match TRBD2. Germline CDR1 and CDR2: DFQATT and SNEGSKA (reference sequence). Trimming at V came to 7 bases and at J to 5 bases, leaving 8 bases not matched to a gene. This CDR3 region has 13 residues. Here the CDR3 reads CSVGGGYDNEQFF. The CDR3 DNA reads TGCAGTGTTGGGGGGGGATATGACAATGAGCAGTTCTTC.